These 24 T cell receptor beta chains originate from one sample sequenced in a study of high-grade serous ovarian cancer treatment subgroups. Using immunoSEQ multiplex PCR, the repertoire was profiled, and TCRdb retains in-frame clones only, with some absent. The data show roughly 15,000 clones, 86% seen once. The tumor samples were collected prior to definitive surgery or chemotherapy. Input material: tumor tissue. The source is a human donor with high-grade serous ovarian cancer.

The J gene is TRBJ2-5, the V gene TRBV29-1; D might be TRBD1 (6 bases). The CDR3 contains 11 residues. Germline V gene data show CDR1 as SQVTM and CDR2 as ANQGSEA. Between the trimmed V and J ends, which lost 6 bases and 5 bases, there was a span of 10 bases. CDR3 DNA sequence: TGCAGCGTGTTAGGGGGTGAGACCCAGTACTTC. Its translation is CSVLGGETQYF.

The chain has TRBV30 and TRBJ2-6; tentatively, D is TRBD1 (5 bases). Germline V gives CDR1 GTSNPN, CDR2 SVGIG (reference sequence). V lost 0 bases, J lost 2 bases, and 8 bases lay in between. CDR3 length equals 15 residues. CDR3 DNA sequence: TGTGCCTGGAGTGTACAGGCAGCTGGGGCCAACGTCCTGACTTTC. This codes for CAWSVQAAGANVLTF. Full variable domain (missing parts from reference TRBV30 and TRBJ2-6): SQTIHQWPATLVQPVGSPLSLECTVEGTSNPNLYWYRQAAGRGLQLLFYSVGIGQISSEVPQNLSASRPQDRQFILSSKKLLLSDSGFYLCAWSVQAAGANVLTFGAGSRLTVL.

The chain joins TRBV10-3 to TRBJ2-5, with 9 bases fitting TRBD2. There are 16 residues in the CDR3. The junction had 8 bases not matched to a gene; V was cut back by 4 bases and J by 2 bases. Germline-derived CDR1 and CDR2 are ENHRY and SYGVKD. DNA of the CDR3: TGTGCCATCAGTGGGGGGACTAGCTCACAACAAGAGACCCAGTACTTC. This translates into CAISGGTSSQQETQYF.

J is TRBJ1-5 and V is TRBV6-1, with D perhaps matching TRBD1 (5 bases). Trimming removed 8 bases at V and 0 bases at J, with 11 bases between. The CDR3 length is 14 residues. Germline V gene sequence: CDR1 MNHNS, CDR2 SASEGT. CDR3 amino acids: CASGGGRSNQPQHF. For the CDR3, the DNA is TGTGCCAGCGGGGGAGGACGTAGCAATCAGCCCCAGCATTTT.

The chain uses TRBV5-4 and TRBJ1-2; 7 bases are a match to TRBD1. Germline CDR1 reads SGHNT; CDR2 reads YYREEE (reference sequence). The V segment lost 4 bases and the J segment 4 bases; nucleotides outside the gene matches: 10. The CDR3 runs to 15 residues. This chain's CDR3 is CASSDRQGNGYGYTF. CDR3 DNA: TGTGCCAGCAGCGACAGACAGGGTAATGGCTATGGCTACACCTTC. Full variable domain (missing parts from reference TRBV5-4 and TRBJ1-2): ETGVTQSPTHLIKTRGQQVTLRCSSQSGHNTVSWYQQALGQGPQFIFQYYREEENGRGNFPPRFSGLQFPNYSSELNVNALELDDSALYLCASSDRQGNGYGYTFGSGTRLTVV.

The chain links TRBV6-1 to TRBJ1-6; the D gene is possibly TRBD1 (5 bases). Germline loops: CDR1 MNHNS, CDR2 SASEGT. This CDR3 comprises 13 residues. The V and J ends lost 3 bases and 9 bases respectively, with 9 bases between them. CDR3: CASSDRGASPLHF. Here the CDR3 DNA reads TGTGCCAGCAGTGACAGAGGGGCTTCACCCCTCCACTTT.

The V gene is TRBV21-1, the J gene TRBJ1-5; TRBD1 was called by the table and not checked on the DNA. TRBV21-1 is deemed a pseudogene. This CDR3 spans 18 amino acids. The CDR3 DNA reads TGTGCCAGCGGAGGGGGGACAGGGGGTAATCTCAGCAATCAGCCCCAGCATTTT. This sequence encodes CASGGGTGGNLSNQPQHF.

This clone was seen only once. The rearrangement links TRBV5-5 to TRBJ1-5; D is unresolved. Trimming removed 0 bases at V and 3 bases at J, with 13 bases between. CDR3 length: 16 amino acids. Germline CDR1 SGHKS, CDR2 YYEKEE (reference sequence). CDR3 region: CASSLGSSTPNQPQHF. The CDR3 DNA reads as TGTGCCAGCAGCTTGGGTTCATCCACCCCCAATCAGCCCCAGCATTTT.

The chain employs TRBV23-1 and TRBJ2-3; D is ambiguous. TRBV23-1 is an ORF; its function is uncertain. The CDR3 totals 11 residues. V dropped 7 bases and J dropped 6 bases, with 8 bases sitting between them. The CDR3: CASTRPDTQYF. In DNA form, the CDR3 reads TGCGCCAGCACCCGACCGGATACGCAGTATTTT.

The V call is TRBV27, the J call TRBJ1-2; maybe TRBD1 (6 bases). This CDR3 has 16 amino acids. Germline-derived CDR1 and CDR2 are MNHEY and SMNVEV (reference sequence). V was pared by 6 bases and J by 2 bases, with 19 bases between. This CDR3 reads CASRRGGTQGNYGYTF. The CDR3 DNA is TGTGCCAGCAGACGCGGGGGGACACAGGGCAACTATGGCTACACCTTC.

V is TRBV5-6 and J is TRBJ2-2, with 7 bases matching TRBD2. V was pared by 4 bases and J by 4 bases, with 7 bases of the junction left unmatched. The germline V gene has CDR1 SGHDT and CDR2 YYEEEE. CDR3 length: 15 residues. CDR3 loop: CASSLGGRRTGELFF. CDR3 bases: TGTGCCAGCAGCCTGGGAGGGCGGCGCACCGGGGAGCTGTTTTTT.

J is TRBJ1-3 and V is TRBV5-4, with D possibly matching TRBD1 (5 bases). This CDR3 is 16 amino acids long. V lost 4 bases and J lost 0, with 14 bases in between. CDR1 and CDR2 (germline): SGHNT, YYREEE (reference sequence). CDR3 nucleotide sequence: TGTGCCAGCAGCCCGGGGCCGGGGCGCTCTGGAAACACCATATATTTT. Its translation: CASSPGPGRSGNTIYF.

This sequence joins TRBV7-2 and TRBJ2-2; no definite D call. The CDR3 covers 15 residues. V was trimmed by 0 bases and J by 4 bases, leaving 9 bases between them. CDR1 is SGHTA, CDR2 FQGNSA, per germline. This chain's CDR3 is CASSLASAATGELFF. The CDR3 DNA reads TGTGCCAGCAGCTTAGCGTCTGCGGCCACCGGGGAGCTGTTTTTT.

The chain is built from TRBV19 and TRBJ1-5, with a weak D call TRBD1 (6 bases). Trimming removed 5 bases from V and 3 bases from J, with 23 bases in between. CDR3 size: 18 residues. Germline loops: CDR1 LNHDA, CDR2 SQIVND (reference sequence). Here the CDR3 DNA reads TGTGCCAGTAGTTCCACCTCCGGGGGCCAGGGGTACAATCAGCCCCAGCATTTT. This translates into CASSSTSGGQGYNQPQHF.

This clone showed up just once. The rearrangement links TRBV28 to TRBJ2-7; 10 bases line up with TRBD2. Germline V gene sequence: CDR1 MDHEN, CDR2 SYDVKM. V was pared by 8 bases and J by 5 bases, with 15 bases of the junction left unmatched. CDR3 length equals 16 residues. In nucleotides, the CDR3 is TGTGCCAGCTCCACCTATCAGCGGGGGGGCCGCGACGAGCAGTACTTC. It yields the protein CASSTYQRGGRDEQYF.

The chain joins TRBV28 to TRBJ1-3, with unresolved D. Deletions cut 2 bases from V and 0 bases from J, with 8 bases between. This CDR3 region has 15 residues. Germline CDR1 is MDHEN and CDR2 is SYDVKM. The CDR3 is CASSLPQISGNTIYF. The CDR3 region has the DNA TGTGCCAGCAGTTTACCTCAGATCTCTGGAAACACCATATATTTT. Together with reference TRBV28 and TRBJ1-3, the CDR3 gives the full variable domain: DVKVTQSSRYLVKRTGEKVFLECVQDMDHENMFWYRQDPGLGLRLIYFSYDVKMKEKGDIPEGYSVSREKKERFSLILESASTNQTSMYLCASSLPQISGNTIYFGEGSWLTVV.

V usage is TRBV27 and J usage is TRBJ1-6; 10 positions match TRBD1. V gave up 5 bases and J gave up 10 bases; unmatched junction bases: 8. The CDR3 runs 15 residues. Per the germline V gene, CDR1 is MNHEY and CDR2 is SMNVEV (reference sequence). The CDR3 DNA reads TGTGCCAGCAGTCCAAGGGGGACAGGGGTCTCACCCCTCCACTTT. Protein product: CASSPRGTGVSPLHF.

This clone has just one count. The genes are TRBV4-3 and TRBJ2-3; 8 nucleotides line up with TRBD2. The CDR3 sequence is 21 residues long. Germline CDR1 is LGHNA and CDR2 is YSLEER. V gave up 0 bases and J gave up 8 bases; unmatched junction bases: 25. The CDR3 DNA reads as TGCGCCAGCAGCCAAGACCTAAACGTCCGGGGTCTAGCGGGCGGATTAGGTACGCAGTATTTT. Protein sequence: CASSQDLNVRGLAGGLGTQYF.

This chain connects TRBV5-6 to TRBJ1-3; D unclear. The CDR3 has 15 residues. CDR1 and CDR2 from the germline V gene are SGHDT and YYEEEE. The germline V and J ends were trimmed by 1 base and 3 bases, with 11 bases remaining between them. Here the CDR3 DNA reads TGTGCCAGCAGCTTGTTAGTCCCTGGTGGAAACACCATATATTTT. It yields the protein CASSLLVPGGNTIYF.

J is TRBJ2-5 and V is TRBV19; perhaps TRBD1 as D (6 bases). CDR3 length: 13 residues. V gave up 7 bases and J gave up 0 bases, with 9 bases separating them. CDR1 and CDR2 from the germline V gene are LNHDA and SQIVND (reference sequence). The CDR3 DNA sequence: TGTGCCAGTAAGGACAGCAACCAAGAGACCCAGTACTTC. It yields the protein CASKDSNQETQYF.

The chain couples TRBV29-1 to TRBJ1-5; no definite D call. This CDR3 comprises 15 residues. The germline V and J ends were trimmed by 7 bases and 2 bases, with 18 bases remaining between them. Germline CDR1 SQVTM, CDR2 ANQGSEA. The CDR3 nucleotides read TGCAGCGCTTCCGACGGCCTATTAGGCAATCAGCCCCAGCATTTT. It translates to CSASDGLLGNQPQHF.

The rearrangement joins TRBV9 to TRBJ2-5, with 8 bases matching TRBD2. The CDR3 sequence is 15 residues long. Germline assignment: CDR1 SGDLS and CDR2 YYNGEE. The ends lost 0 bases at V and 4 bases at J; junction bases unmatched: 5. The CDR3, as DNA: TGTGCCAGCAGCGTAGGCGGGGGGCAGGCAGAGACCCAGTACTTC. Protein: CASSVGGGQAETQYF.

The CDR3 is CASNRAGARGPYEQYF. The CDR3, as DNA: TGCGCCAGCAATCGAGCGGGAGCCAGGGGGCCTTACGAGCAGTACTTC. This sequence joins TRBV4-3 and TRBJ2-7, with D possibly called TRBD1 or TRBD2 (8 bases each). There are 16 residues in the CDR3. V dropped 7 bases and J dropped 4 bases, with 23 bases sitting between them. Per the germline V gene, CDR1 is LGHNA and CDR2 is YSLEER.

J is TRBJ1-6 and V is TRBV7-2; 9 positions agree with TRBD1. Trimming cost V 5 bases and J 8 bases; bases outside gene matches: 7. The length of the CDR3 is 15 residues. CDR1 SGHTA and CDR2 FQGNSA come from the germline V gene. The CDR3 region has the DNA TGTGCCAGCAGCGATCATACAGGGGGCGATTCACCCCTCCACTTT. Its protein is CASSDHTGGDSPLHF. Based on the CDR3 plus reference TRBV7-2 and TRBJ1-6, the full variable domain is GAGVSQSPSNKVTEKGKDVELRCDPISGHTALYWYRQSLGQGLEFLIYFQGNSAPDKSGLPSDRFSAERTGGSVSTLTIQRTQQEDSAVYLCASSDHTGGDSPLHFGNGTRLTVT.